These T cell receptor beta chains were read from a single sample in a study of T-cell reconstitution after alpha-beta-depleted transplantation in children. One entry per CDR3 protein results from TCRdb running MiXCR on the PCR reads. The sample yields about 980,000 distinct CDR3 sequences, about 29% seen once. Sequenced material: PBMCs, mostly from graft donor cells, taken 360 days after TCRalphabeta/CD19-depleted stem cell transplant. The receptors here all came from a boy younger than two who had a stem cell transplant for SCID, so the T cells may come from the graft donor. CDR3s include the opening cysteine and the closing phenylalanine or tryptophan. The order of the fields is V gene, D gene, J gene, CDR3 length, clone size, CDR3 protein, CDR3 DNA. D genes are given only for firm matches. The size field is filled for only some rows; it gives once, few, many or a size class.

>TRBV7-2|-|TRBJ1-1|14|-
CASSPQVGNTEAFF
TGTGCCAGCAGCCCCCAGGTGGGGAACACTGAAGCTTTCTTT
>TRBV5-1|-|TRBJ2-1|15|-
CASAKTTVFYNEQFF
TGCGCCAGCGCCAAAACGACAGTCTTTTACAATGAGCAGTTCTTC
>TRBV10-3|TRBD2|TRBJ2-1|21|-
CAISGSLGLAGVPPSYNEQFF
TGTGCCATCAGTGGGAGCCTGGGGCTAGCGGGGGTACCCCCCTCCTACAATGAGCAGTTCTTC
>TRBV7-9|TRBD1|TRBJ1-1|12|few
CASSFQGAEAFF
TGTGCCAGCAGCTTCCAGGGGGCTGAAGCTTTCTTT
>TRBV20-1|TRBD1|TRBJ2-7|13|-
CSARTGEYYEQYF
TGCAGTGCTAGGACAGGGGAGTACTACGAGCAGTACTTC
>TRBV15|-|TRBJ1-2|15|few
CATSRGGPSNYGYTF
TGTGCCACCAGCAGAGGGGGTCCCTCTAACTATGGCTACACCTTC
>TRBV12-3/TRBV12-4|-|TRBJ1-5|17|-
CASSLGGGGQSNQPQHF
TGTGCCAGCAGTTTAGGGGGTGGGGGGCAGAGCAATCAGCCCCAGCATTTT
>TRBV29-1|TRBD2|TRBJ2-1|14|few
CSVGLAGANNEQFF
TGCAGCGTTGGACTAGCGGGGGCCAACAATGAGCAGTTCTTC
>TRBV7-3|TRBD2|TRBJ2-1|15|-
CASSLLRGAPNEQFF
TGTGCCAGCAGCTTGTTGCGGGGGGCCCCCAATGAGCAGTTCTTC
>TRBV12-3/TRBV12-4|TRBD2|TRBJ2-3|18|-
CASSPLGLAGGSTDTQYF
TGTGCCAGCAGTCCCCTTGGTCTAGCGGGGGGAAGCACAGATACGCAGTATTTT
>TRBV7-9|TRBD1|TRBJ1-1|15|few
CASSLETGGGTEAFF
TGTGCCAGCAGCTTAGAGACAGGGGGTGGCACTGAAGCTTTCTTT
>TRBV15|-|TRBJ2-3|15|few
CATSRDAGWADTQYF
TGTGCCACCAGCAGAGATGCGGGTTGGGCAGATACGCAGTATTTT
>TRBV18|-|TRBJ1-2|13|few
CASSPLQGYGYTF
TGTGCCAGCTCACCATTGCAGGGATATGGCTACACCTTC
>TRBV7-9|TRBD1|TRBJ1-2|15|-
CASSLPGTGGDGYTF
TGTGCCAGCAGCTTACCCGGGACAGGGGGCGATGGCTACACCTTC
>TRBV20-1|-|TRBJ2-7|14|-
CSARDPNSLYEQYF
TGCAGTGCTAGAGACCCGAACTCCCTCTACGAGCAGTACTTC
>TRBV20-1|-|TRBJ1-3|15|few
CSASPMGHSGNTIYF
TGCAGTGCTAGCCCCATGGGCCATTCTGGAAACACCATATATTTT
>TRBV12-5|-|TRBJ1-5|16|few
CASGLQGGGGNQPQHF
TGTGCTAGTGGTTTGCAAGGGGGGGGGGGCAATCAGCCCCAGCATTTT
>TRBV9|TRBD1|TRBJ2-7|15|few
CASSVVGTGINEQYF
TGTGCCAGCAGCGTAGTAGGGACAGGGATCAACGAGCAGTACTTC
>TRBV5-1|-|TRBJ2-3|17|many
CASSLGVVAATRDTQYF
TGCGCCAGCAGCTTGGGGGTAGTAGCGGCCACCAGAGATACGCAGTATTTT
>TRBV4-2|TRBD2|TRBJ2-1|15|many
CASSLSGGVDNEQFF
TGTGCCAGCAGCCTTAGCGGGGGGGTTGACAATGAGCAGTTCTTC
>TRBV6-2/TRBV6-3|TRBD1|TRBJ1-5|15|-
CASSRQGGPNQPQHF
TGTGCCAGCAGCCGACAGGGGGGCCCCAATCAGCCCCAGCATTTT
>TRBV12-3/TRBV12-4|-|TRBJ2-7|15|-
CASSFRQSPLYEQYF
TGTGCCAGCAGTTTCCGACAGTCACCTCTCTACGAGCAGTACTTC
>TRBV5-1|TRBD1|TRBJ2-1|15|few
CASSFRDSQYNEQFF
TGCGCCAGCAGCTTCCGGGACAGCCAATACAATGAGCAGTTCTTC
>TRBV5-5|-|TRBJ2-3|13|-
CASSLNLDRTQYF
TGTGCCAGCAGCCTTAACCTGGATCGGACGCAGTATTTT
>TRBV20-1|-|TRBJ1-5|16|once
CSATKGGAASNQPQHF
TGCAGTGCTACAAAAGGCGGGGCGGCTAGCAATCAGCCCCAGCATTTT
>TRBV10-3|-|TRBJ2-3|15|-
CASTRIAPSTDTQYF
TGTGCCAGTACGCGAATAGCACCTAGCACAGATACGCAGTATTTT
>TRBV5-1|-|TRBJ2-7|14|few
CASRFGPLTYEQYF
TGCGCCAGCAGATTTGGCCCCCTCACGTACGAGCAGTACTTC
>TRBV5-1|-|TRBJ2-7|14|-
CASSLHRASYEQYF
TGCGCCAGCAGCTTACACAGGGCCTCCTACGAGCAGTACTTC
>TRBV12-3/TRBV12-4|-|TRBJ1-4|14|-
CASSFGGFGEKLFF
TGTGCCAGCAGTTTCGGAGGGTTCGGGGAAAAACTGTTTTTT
>TRBV12-3/TRBV12-4|-|TRBJ2-5|13|few
CASRRQEKETQYF
TGTGCCAGCAGACGACAGGAGAAAGAGACCCAGTACTTC
>TRBV6-6|-|TRBJ1-1|12|-
CASSQWYTEAFF
TGTGCCAGCAGTCAGTGGTACACTGAAGCTTTCTTT
>TRBV11-1|-|TRBJ2-1|16|-
CASSLDGGRGENEQFF
TGTGCCAGCAGCTTAGATGGTGGCAGGGGGGAAAATGAGCAGTTCTTC
>TRBV5-1|-|TRBJ1-4|14|-
CASNVGRENEKLFF
TGCGCCAGCAACGTCGGCAGAGAAAATGAAAAACTGTTTTTT
>TRBV12-3/TRBV12-4|-|TRBJ2-1|15|few
CASTWGEVFYNEQFF
TGTGCCAGCACCTGGGGGGAAGTATTTTACAATGAGCAGTTCTTC
>TRBV20-1|-|TRBJ2-5|13|once
CSAEGVRGETQYF
TGCAGTGCTGAGGGGGTCCGAGGGGAGACCCAGTACTTC
>TRBV6-4|TRBD1|TRBJ1-5|16|-
CASRGPGQGDNQPQHF
TGTGCCAGCCGAGGACCGGGACAGGGTGACAATCAGCCCCAGCATTTT
>TRBV2|TRBD1|TRBJ2-7|15|-
CASRRGLRVVNEQYF
TGTGCCAGCAGGAGGGGGCTCCGTGTGGTGAACGAGCAGTACTTC
>TRBV20-1|TRBD1|TRBJ1-5|14|few
CSARKTGVNQPQHF
TGCAGTGCTAGAAAGACAGGGGTCAATCAGCCCCAGCATTTT
>TRBV29-1|TRBD1|TRBJ1-2|16|-
CSAPMGQGSRFRGYTF
TGCAGCGCCCCGATGGGACAGGGATCTAGGTTTCGAGGCTACACCTTC